Following are 25 T cell receptor beta chains from one sample sequenced in a study of T cells after yellow fever vaccination. TCRdb reprocessed the 5' RACE reads with MiXCR, giving one entry per CDR3 protein. The sample shows around 320,000 distinct CDR3 sequences, around 8.6% of them seen only once. The material was CD4+ T cells sorted from PBMCs, obtained 5 days after the yellow fever booster vaccination. These TCRs come from a man between 18 and 29 years old who received the YFV17D yellow fever vaccine.

A few counts support this clonotype. CDR3 loop: CASSQADGIKAFF. CDR3 bases: TGTGCCAGCAGCCAGGCCGATGGAATAAAAGCTTTCTTT. The chain uses TRBV3-1 and TRBJ1-1; D unresolved. This CDR3 has 13 amino acids. Germline V CDR1 and CDR2: LGHDT, YNNKEL (reference sequence). Trimming removed 3 bases at V and 9 bases at J, with 14 bases between.

The CDR3 protein is CASRSSGSGELFF. The CDR3 DNA reads as TGTGCCAGCAGATCGAGCGGGTCCGGGGAGCTGTTTTTT. V is TRBV6-2 or TRBV6-3 and J is TRBJ2-2; D perhaps matches TRBD2 (6 bases). V was cut by 6 bases and J by 6 bases, with 11 bases left in between. CDR3 length equals 13 residues. Germline V gene sequence: CDR1 MNHEY, CDR2 SVGEGT.

This clonotype was seen repeatedly, ten times or more. This chain uses TRBV18 with TRBJ1-1; the D is unclear. The CDR3 has 13 residues. Germline loops: CDR1 KGHSH, CDR2 LQKENI. V lost 5 bases, J lost 1 base, and 8 bases lay in between. CDR3 nucleotides: TGTGCCAGCTCAGACCAGGCGAACACTGAAGCTTTCTTT. The encoded protein is CASSDQANTEAFF.

The genes are TRBV4-1 and TRBJ2-2, with 9 bases aligning to TRBD1. V trimming: 8 bases; J trimming: 3 bases; junction bases outside the gene matches: 19. Germline CDR1 is MGHRA and CDR2 is YSYEKL. CDR3 length: 19 residues. CDR3 in DNA: TGCGCCAGCCTCAAAGACCCCACGGGGACAGGGTCCGACACCGGGGAGCTGTTTTTT. Encoded protein: CASLKDPTGTGSDTGELFF.

This clonotype was detected many times. The genes are TRBV6-2 or TRBV6-3 and TRBJ1-2; 7 nucleotides agree with TRBD1. Germline V gene lookup returns CDR1 MNHEY and CDR2 SVGEGT. CDR3 size: 16 residues. J was trimmed by 8 bases and V by 2 bases; bases with no gene match: 14. CDR3: CASSYPGTAYPAGYTF. The CDR3 DNA reads as TGTGCCAGCAGTTACCCCGGGACAGCCTACCCGGCCGGCTACACCTTC.

This chain links TRBV18 with TRBJ2-7; D remains ambiguous. V lost 3 bases to trimming and J lost 2 bases, with 11 bases between them. The CDR3 covers 14 residues. The germline gives CDR1 KGHSH, CDR2 LQKENI. The CDR3 DNA sequence: TGTGCCAGCTCACCTAATGGGGTGCCCTACGAGCAGTACTTC. It codes for CASSPNGVPYEQYF.

This clonotype was detected only a few times. The chain links TRBV18 to TRBJ2-1, with 10 bases lining up with TRBD2. The CDR3 is 15 residues long. Trimming removed 4 bases from V and 6 bases from J; junction bases left unmatched: 6. CDR1 is KGHSH, CDR2 LQKENI, per germline. In nucleotides, the CDR3 is TGTGCCAGCTCACTCAGCGGGGGGGCCGCCAATGAGCAGTTCTTC. This gives the protein CASSLSGGAANEQFF.

This clonotype was seen at least ten times. The J gene is TRBJ2-4, the V gene TRBV7-3, with TRBD1 matching over 8 bases. The germline V gene has CDR1 SGHTA and CDR2 FQGTGA. The CDR3 totals 12 residues. V lost 5 bases, J lost 9 bases, and 3 bases stayed unmatched. CDR3 nucleotide sequence: TGTGCCAGCAGCCAACAGGGGGGCATTCAGTACTTC. It encodes CASSQQGGIQYF.

This clonotype was detected a few times. The chain combines TRBV7-2 with TRBJ1-5; D not certain. Per the germline V gene, CDR1 is SGHTA and CDR2 is FQGNSA. CDR3 length: 14 residues. Trimming left V 5 bases short and J 4 bases short, with 12 bases between. This CDR3 is CASSRVGENQPQHF. The CDR3 nucleotides read TGTGCCAGCAGCCGGGTAGGAGAAAATCAGCCCCAGCATTTT.

This rearrangement joins TRBV4-3 to TRBJ1-1; D unresolved. With 5 bases removed from V and 2 bases from J, the gap between germline ends came to 15 bases. The CDR3 spans 15 residues. Germline V CDR1 and CDR2: LGHNA, YSLEER. CDR3 protein: CASSVSGGRNTEAFF. For the CDR3, the DNA is TGCGCCAGCAGCGTCTCCGGCGGACGAAACACTGAAGCTTTCTTT.

This clonotype was observed a handful of times. In DNA form, the CDR3 reads TGTGCCAGCAGCGCGCGCCCGGGGGGGCGGAGCGATGAGCAGTTCTTC. This codes for CASSARPGGRSDEQFF. This chain connects TRBV9 to TRBJ2-1, with 8 nucleotides matching TRBD2. J was trimmed by 8 bases and V by 3 bases; bases with no gene match: 13. This CDR3 is 16 amino acids long. The V gene's germline CDR1 is SGDLS and CDR2 YYNGEE.

J is TRBJ1-2 and V is TRBV4-3; the D is unclear. Between the trimmed V and J ends, which lost 0 bases and 8 bases, there was a span of 13 bases. The CDR3 sequence is 14 residues long. Germline V lookup: CDR1 LGHNA, CDR2 YSLEER. The CDR3 DNA is TGCGCCAGCAGCCAAGATTGGCAGTCGGGGGGCTACACCTTC. Protein: CASSQDWQSGGYTF.

The CDR3 DNA sequence: TGTGCCAGCAGTTACTACGGGGGGGCGAACACTGAAGCTTTCTTT. Translated: CASSYYGGANTEAFF. The chain combines TRBV6-2 or TRBV6-3 with TRBJ1-1, with a weak D call TRBD1 (6 bases). The CDR3 has 15 amino acids. Germline V gene sequence: CDR1 MNHEY, CDR2 SVGEGT. V gave up 1 base and J gave up 1 base, with 10 bases separating them.

The chain has TRBV20-1 and TRBJ2-5; 10 nucleotides line up with TRBD2. CDR3 size: 13 residues. V shed 3 bases, J shed 5 bases, and the junction held 3 bases outside the gene matches. Germline loops: CDR1 DFQATT, CDR2 SNEGSKA (reference sequence). The CDR3 region is CSASKTSGETQYF. The CDR3 bases are TGCAGTGCTAGTAAGACTAGCGGGGAGACCCAGTACTTC.

This clonotype has a handful of counts. The V and J genes are TRBV5-1 and TRBJ2-5, with D perhaps given as TRBD1 or TRBD2 (5 bases each). This CDR3 is 16 amino acids long. V was shortened by 1 base and J by 1 base, with 14 bases between the two germline ends. CDR1 is SGHRS and CDR2 is YFSETQ in the germline V gene. Here the CDR3 reads CASSLPVWGIQETQYF. As DNA, the CDR3 is TGCGCCAGCAGCTTGCCTGTTTGGGGGATCCAAGAGACCCAGTACTTC.

The chain recombines TRBV5-4 with TRBJ1-4; unclear D gene. V lost 0 bases to trimming and J lost 4 bases, with 10 bases between them. Germline V gene sequence: CDR1 SGHNT, CDR2 YYREEE (reference sequence). The CDR3 has 15 amino acids. The CDR3 protein is CASSLVPALNEKLFF. CDR3 DNA: TGTGCCAGCAGCTTGGTGCCAGCCCTTAATGAAAAACTGTTTTTT.

This clonotype was seen a handful of times. V gene TRBV12-3 or TRBV12-4 combines with J gene TRBJ2-1; the match to TRBD1 covers 8 bases. V gave up 6 bases and J gave up 4 bases; unmatched junction bases: 11. This CDR3 region has 16 residues. In DNA, the CDR3 is TGTGCCAGCAGCAACCTCTGGACAGGGAGATACAATGAGCAGTTCTTC. It yields the protein CASSNLWTGRYNEQFF.

The genes are TRBV6-5 and TRBJ1-4; D is unresolved. Germline lookup yields CDR1 MNHEY and CDR2 SVGAGI. Trimming removed 7 bases from V and 6 bases from J, with 18 bases in between. This CDR3 region has 15 residues. As DNA, the CDR3 is TGTGCCAGCACTTCAACCCGGCGGGGAGATGAAAAACTGTTTTTT. The encoded protein is CASTSTRRGDEKLFF.

In this sample, this clonotype turned up a few times. The chain uses TRBV20-1 and TRBJ2-1, with 13 bases that match TRBD2. Germline V CDR1 and CDR2: DFQATT, SNEGSKA (reference sequence). The J segment lost 14 bases and the V segment lost 6 bases, leaving 19 bases of the junction unmatched. This CDR3 is built from 16 residues. This CDR3 reads CSARRSPGLAGIRKFF. CDR3 DNA: TGCAGTGCCAGAAGAAGCCCGGGACTAGCGGGGATTAGGAAGTTCTTC.

This clonotype was counted many times. The chain carries TRBV6-5 and TRBJ1-1, with D possibly matching TRBD1 (6 bases). V shed 0 bases and J shed 2 bases, with 13 bases lying between them. The CDR3 runs to 16 residues. The germline CDR1 and CDR2 sequences are MNHEY and SVGAGI. The CDR3 bases are TGTGCCAGCAGTTACTCCATACAGGGCGGAAACACTGAAGCTTTCTTT. Translating it yields CASSYSIQGGNTEAFF.

This chain joins TRBV29-1 and TRBJ2-5; no firm D call. Deletions cut 5 bases from V and 4 bases from J, with 11 bases between. CDR3 length equals 12 residues. Germline lookup yields CDR1 SQVTM and CDR2 ANQGSEA. The CDR3 reads CSVSRAVETQYF. CDR3 DNA: TGCAGCGTTTCACGGGCCGTAGAGACCCAGTACTTC.

This clonotype was seen a handful of times. The rearrangement links TRBV20-1 to TRBJ1-5; D is possibly TRBD1 (6 bases). Per the germline V gene, CDR1 is DFQATT and CDR2 is SNEGSKA (reference sequence). The CDR3 sequence is 14 residues long. The CDR3 DNA reads TGCAGGGCCAGACCGGGACAATCATCTCAGCCCCAGCATTTT. Translating gives CRARPGQSSQPQHF.

This clonotype was found a few times. The rearrangement uses TRBV12-3 or TRBV12-4 and TRBJ1-1, with 8 bases fitting TRBD1. V gave up 6 bases and J gave up 6 bases; unmatched junction bases: 9. This CDR3 has 14 residues. The CDR3 protein is CASRRGQAGSEAFF. CDR3 sequence (DNA): TGTGCCAGCAGGAGGGGACAGGCGGGATCTGAAGCTTTCTTT.

The rearrangement joins TRBV20-1 to TRBJ2-5; 11 bases align to TRBD2. This CDR3 is built from 15 residues. CDR1 is DFQATT and CDR2 is SNEGSKA in the germline V gene (reference sequence). Unmatched junction bases numbered 13, after V lost 0 bases and J lost 13 bases. The CDR3 is CSARDGLAGGPFPYF. The DNA of the CDR3 is TGCAGTGCTAGAGATGGGCTAGCGGGGGGCCCTTTCCCGTACTTC.

The chain recombines TRBV20-1 with TRBJ2-2; 10 bases fit TRBD2. V was clipped by 7 bases and J by 15 bases; unmatched bases: 20. CDR1 and CDR2 from the germline V gene are DFQATT and SNEGSKA (reference sequence). The CDR3 runs 15 residues. For the CDR3, the DNA is TGCAGTGGTAATAGCGGGGGGTCCAACACCTGGGTGATGTTTTTT. Translation gives CSGNSGGSNTWVMFF.